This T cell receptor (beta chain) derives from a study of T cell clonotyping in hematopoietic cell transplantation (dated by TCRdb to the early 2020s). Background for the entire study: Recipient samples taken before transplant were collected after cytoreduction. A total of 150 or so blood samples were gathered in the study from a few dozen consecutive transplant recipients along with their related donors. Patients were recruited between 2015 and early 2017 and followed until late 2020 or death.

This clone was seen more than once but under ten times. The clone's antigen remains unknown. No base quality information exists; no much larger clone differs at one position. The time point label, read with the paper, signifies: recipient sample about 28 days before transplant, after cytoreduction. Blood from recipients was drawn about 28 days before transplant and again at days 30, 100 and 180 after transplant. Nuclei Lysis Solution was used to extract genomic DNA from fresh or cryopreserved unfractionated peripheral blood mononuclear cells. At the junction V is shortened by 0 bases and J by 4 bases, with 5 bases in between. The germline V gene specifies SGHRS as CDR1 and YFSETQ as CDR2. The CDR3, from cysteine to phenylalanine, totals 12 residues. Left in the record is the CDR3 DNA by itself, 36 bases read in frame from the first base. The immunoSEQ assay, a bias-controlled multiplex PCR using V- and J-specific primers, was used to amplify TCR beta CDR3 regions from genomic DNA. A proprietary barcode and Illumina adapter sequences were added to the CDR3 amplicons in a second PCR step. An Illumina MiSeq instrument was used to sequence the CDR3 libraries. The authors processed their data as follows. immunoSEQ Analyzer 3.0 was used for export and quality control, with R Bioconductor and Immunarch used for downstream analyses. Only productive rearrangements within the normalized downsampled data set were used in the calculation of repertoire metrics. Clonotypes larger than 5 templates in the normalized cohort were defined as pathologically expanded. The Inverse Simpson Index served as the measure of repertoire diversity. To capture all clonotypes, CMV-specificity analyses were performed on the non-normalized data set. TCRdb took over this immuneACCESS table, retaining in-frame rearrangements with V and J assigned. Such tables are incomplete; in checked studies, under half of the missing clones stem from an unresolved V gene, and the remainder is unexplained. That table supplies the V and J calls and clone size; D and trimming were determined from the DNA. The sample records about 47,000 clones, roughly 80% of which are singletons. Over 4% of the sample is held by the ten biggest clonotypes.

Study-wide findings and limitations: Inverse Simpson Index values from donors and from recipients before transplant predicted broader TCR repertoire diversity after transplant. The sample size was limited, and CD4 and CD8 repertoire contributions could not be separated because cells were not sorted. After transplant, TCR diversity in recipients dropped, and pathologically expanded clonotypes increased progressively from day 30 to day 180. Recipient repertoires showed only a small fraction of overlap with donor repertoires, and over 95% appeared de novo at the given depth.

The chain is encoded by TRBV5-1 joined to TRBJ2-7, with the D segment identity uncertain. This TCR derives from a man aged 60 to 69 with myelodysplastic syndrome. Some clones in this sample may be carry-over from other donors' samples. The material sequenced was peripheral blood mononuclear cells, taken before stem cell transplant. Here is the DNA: TGCGCCAGCAGCTTGGATGGGTACGAGCAGTACTTC. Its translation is CASSLDGYEQYF.